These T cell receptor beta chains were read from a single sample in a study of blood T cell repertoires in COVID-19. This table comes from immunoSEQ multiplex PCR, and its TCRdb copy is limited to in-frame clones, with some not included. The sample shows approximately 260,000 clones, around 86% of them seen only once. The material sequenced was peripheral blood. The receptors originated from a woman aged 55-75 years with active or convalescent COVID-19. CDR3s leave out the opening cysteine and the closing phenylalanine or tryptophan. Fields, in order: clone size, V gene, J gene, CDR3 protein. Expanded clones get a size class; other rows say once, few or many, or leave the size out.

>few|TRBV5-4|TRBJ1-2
ASSLARTGSYGYT
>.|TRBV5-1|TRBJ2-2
ASSYHQGQGNTGELF
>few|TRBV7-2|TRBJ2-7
ASSLIAGAYEQY
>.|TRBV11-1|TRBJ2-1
ASSEWDRGMDEQF
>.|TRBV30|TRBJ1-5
AWSGQGNQPQH
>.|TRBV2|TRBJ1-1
ASSGTGGRSEAF
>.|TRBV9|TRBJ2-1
ASSVDRAEQF
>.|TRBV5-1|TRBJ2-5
ASSSGTSGRNVVETQY
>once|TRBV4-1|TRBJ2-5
ASSQGDRGTETQY
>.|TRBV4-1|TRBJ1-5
AAQAREVNQPQH
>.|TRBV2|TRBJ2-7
ASSVDRRGYEQY
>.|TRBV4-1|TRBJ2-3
ASSQAPAGLAGGPNTDTQY
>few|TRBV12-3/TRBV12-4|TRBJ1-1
ASSPDRGIEAF
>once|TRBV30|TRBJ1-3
AWSVGVHGNTIY
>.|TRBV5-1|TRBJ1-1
ASSLPGTGRVRNTEAF
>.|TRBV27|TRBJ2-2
ASRGHTGELF
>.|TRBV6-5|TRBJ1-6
ASSQSRGNSPLH
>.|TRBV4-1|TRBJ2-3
ASSQDPPGSGSLSDTQY
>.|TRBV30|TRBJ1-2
AWAARGGGYT
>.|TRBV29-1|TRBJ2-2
SVGGPGENTGELF
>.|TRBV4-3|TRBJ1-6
ASSQAPTGEFSPLH
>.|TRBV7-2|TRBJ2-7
ASSPQGDFYYEQY
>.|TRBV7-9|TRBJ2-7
ASNQAPSYEQY
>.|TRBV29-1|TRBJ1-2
SVRQGSYGYT
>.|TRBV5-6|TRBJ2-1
ASRRTSGGSYNEQF